The source of this T cell receptor (beta chain) is a study of identical twins. Regarding this clonotype: The antigen is unknown.

Germline V CDR1 and CDR2: MDHEN, SYDVKM. The CDR3 runs to 16 residues. V dropped 4 bases and J dropped 2; count of bases not matched to a gene: 11. Study-wide findings and caveats: Cross-sectional statistics, not tracking of the same donors, supported the conclusions. Within cord blood, abundant beta clonotypes carried fewer insertions, but memory repertoires showed no such trend. Models predicted less out-of-frame TCR alpha sharing in monozygotic twins than was found.

With template switching, a universal primer site was added, and the cDNA carried unique molecular identifiers. TCRdb passed the 5' RACE reads through MiXCR, listing each CDR3 protein once. This table has a few hundred thousand distinct CDR3 sequences, 8% to 11% appearing once. This clonotype originated in a man in his forties or fifties in good health. The specimen sequenced was memory T cells sorted from blood. This chain joins TRBV28 and TRBJ2-7, with TRBD1 identical over 7 bases. CDR3 nucleotide sequence: TGTGCCAGCAGTTATAAAACAGGGGTCGCCACCTACGAGCAGTACTTC. It yields the protein CASSYKTGVATYEQYF.